This T cell receptor (beta chain) was sequenced for a study of cytomegalovirus exposure and HLA in healthy donors. Study in general: The same platform as the approximately 660 first-cohort repertoires was used for the 130 or so validation repertoires, a later analysis reported.

Whole-study findings and limits: Whilst most TCR sequences proved rare, a subset of public TCRs occurred across many donors.

V lost 5 bases and J lost 3, with 13 bases in between. Looked up from germline, CDR1 is MNHEY and CDR2 is SVGAGI. The CDR3 runs to 14 residues. Sequencing was performed with immunoSEQ multiplex PCR; in TCRdb, only in-frame clones are kept and a portion is missing. Among about 150,000 clones listed, approximately 90% were seen once. On this clone: What it recognizes is unknown.

This chain connects TRBV6-5 to TRBJ1-2; TRBD1 is a possible D gene (5 bases). Material for sequencing was PBMCs. This clonotype originated in a man aged 18 to 30 in good health and CMV-seronegative. Written as DNA, the CDR3 is TGTGCCAGCAGTCCCTCGGGAGGGGACTATGGCTACACCTTC. Its protein product is CASSPSGGDYGYTF.